Each of the 18 T cell receptor beta chains below was sequenced from the same sample in a study of long-term antiretroviral therapy in people with HIV. Sequencing relied on immunoSEQ assay v3.0, run at survey level. The repertoire was sequenced with immunoSEQ multiplex PCR; TCRdb's copy has only in-frame clones and lacks some. Altogether over 25,000 clones are present, roughly 73% being singletons, with the ten largest covering about a tenth. Sequenced material: unsorted PBMCs, taken 1.5 years before starting antiretroviral therapy. Receptors originate from a man aged 18 to 29 with HIV.

This chain connects TRBV5-6 to TRBJ1-2; maybe TRBD1 (5 bases). Between the trimmed V and J ends, which lost 3 bases and 4 bases, there was a span of 16 bases. CDR3 size: 15 residues. Germline-derived CDR1 and CDR2 are SGHDT and YYEEEE. The CDR3 DNA reads TGTGCCAGCAGCTGGGAGATGAGGGACTCCTATGGCTACACCTTC. This encodes CASSWEMRDSYGYTF.

The sample holds a few counts of this clone. One end of the junction is discordant with germline, which a read error may explain. The chain combines TRBV7-7 with TRBJ2-2; D is possibly TRBD2 (5 bases). In germline, CDR1 is SSHAT, CDR2 FNYEAQ (reference sequence). The length of the CDR3 is 16 residues. As DNA, the CDR3 is TGTGCTAGCAGCTTAGTCTGGCCGGGAACCGCCGGGGAGCTGTTTTTT. Translation: CASSLVWPGTAGELFF.

This sequence joins TRBV19 and TRBJ1-1; maybe TRBD1 (5 bases). The germline CDR1 and CDR2 sequences are LNHDA and SQIVND (reference sequence). The CDR3 runs 15 residues. V gave up 3 bases and J gave up 2 bases, with 13 bases separating them. CDR3 amino acids: CASSIPSGVNTEAFF. As DNA, the CDR3 is TGTGCCAGTAGTATTCCCTCGGGGGTCAACACTGAAGCTTTCTTT. The entire variable domain, with the rest obtained from reference TRBV19 and TRBJ1-1, is as follows: DGGITQSPKYLFRKEGQNVTLSCEQNLNHDAMYWYRQDPGQGLRLIYYSQIVNDFQKGDIAEGYSVSREKKESFPLTVTSAQKNPTAFYLCASSIPSGVNTEAFFGQGTRLTVV.

V is TRBV30 and J is TRBJ2-3, with no clear D. The length of the CDR3 is 11 residues. Between the trimmed V and J ends, which lost 5 bases and 3 bases, there was a span of 6 bases. Germline CDR1 reads GTSNPN; CDR2 reads SVGIG (reference sequence). The CDR3 sequence is CAWGVTDTQYF. CDR3 in DNA: TGTGCCTGGGGAGTGACAGATACGCAGTATTTT.

Only one count was recorded for this clone. This sample includes further DNA sequences coding for the same CDR3. This chain uses TRBV4-3 with TRBJ1-2; D is ambiguous. The length of the CDR3 is 14 residues. Germline V gene lookup returns CDR1 LGHNA and CDR2 YSLEER. Trimming shortened V by 0 bases and J by 2 bases, and 7 bases separated the two germline ends. The DNA of the CDR3 is TGCGCCAGCAGCCAAGACAGGAGAAACTATGGCTACACCTTC. Its translation is CASSQDRRNYGYTF.

V gene TRBV19 combines with J gene TRBJ1-2; TRBD1 is a possible D gene (5 bases). The CDR3 spans 17 residues. V shed 6 bases and J shed 8 bases, with 28 bases lying between them. From germline, CDR1 is LNHDA and CDR2 SQIVND (reference sequence). The CDR3 here is CASSPSTTVPGGGGYTF. Here the CDR3 DNA reads TGTGCCAGTAGCCCATCCACAACGGTGCCCGGGGGTGGGGGCTACACCTTC.

The genes are TRBV6-1 and TRBJ1-2; no clear D gene. The CDR3 is made up of 15 amino acids. V was cut by 2 bases and J by 1 base, with 11 bases left in between. From germline, CDR1 is MNHNS and CDR2 SASEGT. The DNA for the CDR3 is TGTGCCAGCAGTGAATTCCGGCTGGGTAACTATGGCTACACCTTC. Translating it yields CASSEFRLGNYGYTF.

The rearrangement links TRBV28 to TRBJ2-3, with D perhaps assigned TRBD1 or TRBD2 (5 bases each). The germline V and J ends were trimmed by 0 bases and 4 bases, with 14 bases remaining between them. CDR1 is MDHEN, CDR2 SYDVKM, per germline. The CDR3 runs to 16 residues. The CDR3 sequence: CASSLWGRQVPDTQYF. CDR3 nucleotide sequence: TGTGCCAGCAGTTTATGGGGACGCCAGGTCCCAGATACGCAGTATTTT.

The rearrangement links TRBV11-1 to TRBJ2-1; D might be TRBD2 (6 bases). Trimming left V 5 bases short and J 10 bases short, with 12 bases between. CDR3 length: 12 residues. Germline loops: CDR1 SGHAT, CDR2 FQDESV (reference sequence). CDR3 nucleotides: TGTGCCAGCAGCCGGGAGCGCGAGGAGCAGTTCTTC. This gives the protein CASSREREEQFF.

This CDR3 reads CASSVEVGTWELFF. DNA for the CDR3: TGTGCCAGCAGCGTTGAGGTCGGCACTTGGGAGCTGTTTTTT. The V call is TRBV9, the J call TRBJ2-2; D gene uncertain. Germline CDR1 SGDLS, CDR2 YYNGEE. V was clipped by 2 bases and J by 9 bases, with 14 bases between them. The CDR3 runs 14 residues.

This sequence joins TRBV4-1 and TRBJ1-6, with TRBD1 matching over 10 bases. The CDR3 is 15 residues long. Germline V lookup: CDR1 MGHRA, CDR2 YSYEKL. The ends lost 0 bases at V and 14 bases at J; junction bases unmatched: 7. This chain's CDR3 is CASSQDWDRGSALHF. The CDR3 DNA reads TGCGCCAGCAGCCAAGATTGGGACAGGGGATCGGCCCTCCACTTT.

The chain carries TRBV28 and TRBJ1-5; D may be TRBD1 (6 bases). V was shortened by 6 bases and J by 4 bases, with 16 bases between the two germline ends. The CDR3 runs 15 residues. The germline CDR1 and CDR2 sequences are MDHEN and SYDVKM. The CDR3 bases are TGTGCCAGCAGGCACAGGGTAAATGGTAATCAGCCCCAGCATTTT. It translates to CASRHRVNGNQPQHF.

This clone was observed a few times. The sample holds other DNA sequences that translate to the same CDR3. The chain joins TRBV5-1 to TRBJ1-1; D is unclear. Germline V gives CDR1 SGHRS, CDR2 YFSETQ. The V and J ends lost 0 bases and 1 base respectively, with 4 bases between them. CDR3 length: 13 residues. This chain's CDR3 is CASSLGGNTEAFF. The CDR3 region has the DNA TGCGCCAGCAGCTTGGGCGGGAACACTGAAGCTTTCTTT. The whole variable domain, remainder taken from reference TRBV5-1 and TRBJ1-1, is KAGVTQTPRYLIKTRGQQVTLSCSPISGHRSVSWYQQTPGQGLQFLFEYFSETQRNKGNFPGRFSGRQFSNSRSEMNVSTLELGDSALYLCASSLGGNTEAFFGQGTRLTVV.

The rearrangement uses TRBV5-5 and TRBJ1-4; D ambiguous. Trimming pared 1 base from V and 8 bases from J, leaving 15 bases between. This CDR3 has 15 amino acids. CDR1 is SGHKS and CDR2 is YYEKEE in the germline V gene (reference sequence). This CDR3 reads CASSLSRGTREKLFF. CDR3 nucleotides: TGTGCCAGCAGCTTGTCTCGGGGAACGAGGGAAAAACTGTTTTTT.

The chain combines TRBV5-6 with TRBJ2-7, with 7 bases identical to TRBD2. The CDR3 sequence is 13 residues long. Germline CDR1 reads SGHDT; CDR2 reads YYEEEE. Germline trimming cut 5 bases from V and 4 bases from J; bases unmatched to any gene: 6. CDR3 sequence (DNA): TGTGCCAGCAGGGGTGCGGGAGCATACGAGCAGTACTTC. It specifies CASRGAGAYEQYF.

This chain links TRBV7-9 with TRBJ2-7; 10 nucleotides agree with TRBD2. Looked up from germline, CDR1 is SEHNR and CDR2 is FQNEAQ (reference sequence). The CDR3 contains 15 residues. Trimming at V came to 1 base and at J to 7 bases, leaving 7 bases not matched to a gene. CDR3 DNA sequence: TGTGCCAGCAGCTTAGTCGCTAGCGGGAGTGAAGAGCAGTACTTC. It encodes CASSLVASGSEEQYF.

J is TRBJ2-1 and V is TRBV11-2; TRBD1 is a possible D gene (6 bases). Germline values: CDR1 SGHAT, CDR2 FQNNGV. V was clipped by 2 bases and J by 6 bases, with 8 bases between them. The CDR3 is made up of 13 amino acids. The CDR3 DNA follows: TGTGCCAGCAGCTTAAGAGGGGGCAATGAGCAGTTCTTC. Its translation: CASSLRGGNEQFF.

The chain employs TRBV5-4 and TRBJ2-1; the D call may be TRBD1 or TRBD2 (7 bases each). V was clipped by 2 bases and J by 3 bases, with 15 bases between them. This CDR3 is built from 16 residues. CDR1 is SGHNT, CDR2 YYREEE, per germline (reference sequence). This CDR3 is CASSFQRGQLYNEQFF. CDR3 DNA sequence: TGTGCCAGCAGCTTCCAGCGGGGACAGCTCTACAATGAGCAGTTCTTC.